This TCR beta chain was recovered during a study of molecular identifiers for immune sequencing clone quantification. A CD8+CD4-CCR7+CD45RA+ phenotype served as the sorting definition for naive CD8 T cells. This clonotype was counted ten times or more. Its matching antigen is unknown. TCRdb ran MiXCR on the PCR reads and lists one entry per CDR3 protein. The table has about 40,000 distinct CDR3 sequences, about 18% seen once. Study-level findings and limits: Underestimated sizes of highly expanded clones could result from identical TCR molecules that share a barcode. Spiked Jurkat TCR RNA from one cell was reportedly detectable among over 800,000 naive cells. Whereas naive cells kept under 1% of molecules in clones above 20 RNA copies, such clones held over 99% in effectors.

The CDR3 length is 16 residues. Looked up from germline, CDR1 is SQVTM and CDR2 is ANQGSEA. The V end was cut by 0 bases, the J end by 0 bases, with 14 bases between. This TCR came from a human donor in good health. Some libraries in this study had Jurkat cell RNA spiked in. Material: naive CD8+ T cells from blood, with Jurkat cell RNA spiked in. Documented subset: FACS-sorted CD8+CD4-CCR7+CD45RA+ naive T cells. The rearrangement links TRBV29-1 to TRBJ2-5, with D tentatively TRBD1 (6 bases). As DNA, the CDR3 is TGCAGCGTTGAAGATCAGGACAGCACCAACCAAGAGACCCAGTACTTC. Translating it yields CSVEDQDSTNQETQYF.